This T cell receptor beta chain was identified in a study of shared clonotypes between healthy human individuals. Study-wide results and caveats: The study sampled only blood, and tissue repertoires likely differ. Generation probabilities of non-shared clonotypes were lower (relative to those shared by all four donors). Large depth notwithstanding, sorted-subset sequencing proved incomplete by rarefaction. Generally, naive subsets (rather than memory subsets) showed larger estimated richness.

The CDR3 consists of 12 residues. Trimming left V 5 bases short and J 4 bases short, with 8 bases between. Germline V gene lookup returns CDR1 MDHEN and CDR2 SYDVKM. This clone occurred once. Antigen specificity is unknown. Other DNA sequences in this sample translate to the same CDR3. Sequencing used immunoSEQ multiplex PCR; TCRdb keeps in-frame clones, though not all of them. Of 2 million to 3 million clones listed, over 85% were seen once; the top ten hold 0.36%. The V call is TRBV28, the J call TRBJ1-2; D call uncertain. This sequence originates from a man between 18 and 35 years old in good health. Some clones in this sample may be carry-over from other donors' samples. Sequencing used naive CD4+ T cells from PBMCs. Subset of the sample: CD45RA+ positively selected. The CDR3 DNA sequence: TGTGCCAGCAGTCGCGGCAGCTATGGCTACACCTTC. It yields the protein CASSRGSYGYTF.